This TCR beta chain was recorded in a study of blood T cell repertoires in COVID-19. Background on the study: The United States, Italy and Spain provided the acute and convalescent COVID-19 samples. In each case, the material was cDNA or gDNA derived from T cells, B-cell-depleted T cells, or PBMCs.

Original analysis: How many nucleated cells were present was estimated from reference gene primer amplification. Repertoires were generated with immunoSEQ multiplex PCR, while TCRdb's copy carries only in-frame clones and drops some. Clone size and V and J calls were adopted from that table, with D and trimming inferred from the DNA. The sample includes 65,000 to 75,000 clones, approximately 80% seen only once; the top ten take more than 9.5%. After removal of 3 bases from V and 0 bases from J, the junction contained 0 bases not matched to a gene. The CDR3 is made up of 16 amino acids. Germline loops: CDR1 SNHLY, CDR2 FYNNEI.

The TCR comes from a woman at least 80 years old with acute or convalescent COVID-19. Sequencing was performed on peripheral blood. The chain couples TRBV2 to TRBJ2-6; 9 positions match TRBD1. CDR3 loop: CASSETGGSGANVLTF. The CDR3 DNA reads as TGTGCCAGCAGTGAGACAGGGGGCTCTGGGGCCAACGTCCTGACTTTC.